This entry lists 32 T cell receptor beta chains sequenced from one sample in a study of T cells in narcolepsy (dated by TCRdb to 2017 to 2018). The library was prepared using the immunoSEQ multiplex PCR assay. What TCRdb holds here is the immuneACCESS table cut down to in-frame rearrangements. Part of the clones is not present; checked against another copy, under half of the missing clones reflect an unresolved V gene, and the others are unexplained. This sample comprises tens of thousands of clones, 70% to 85% of them detected only once. The top ten constitute approximately 0.98% of the sample. Sequencing was performed on memory (CD45RA-) CD4+ T cells from blood. The cell subset or site tag for this specimen amounts to: memory T cells sorted ex vivo from peripheral blood. These receptors were taken from a human donor in good health.

This clone was counted once. This chain connects TRBV15 to TRBJ1-4, with unresolved D. CDR3 length: 14 residues. V lost 0 bases, J lost 6 bases, and 8 bases lay in between. CDR1 LNHNV and CDR2 YYDKDF come from the germline V gene (reference sequence). The CDR3 spells CATSRDPFDEKLFF. The CDR3 DNA sequence: TGTGCCACCAGCAGAGATCCCTTTGATGAAAAACTGTTTTTT.

V and J are TRBV7-2 and TRBJ1-2; TRBD1 matches 7 bases. CDR3 length: 17 residues. Germline CDR1 reads SGHTA; CDR2 reads FQGNSA. The V segment lost 5 bases and the J segment 2 bases; nucleotides outside the gene matches: 14. This CDR3 is CASSPWQGGRRNYGYTF. CDR3 nucleotide sequence: TGTGCCAGCAGCCCCTGGCAGGGGGGACGGAGAAACTATGGCTACACCTTC.

The rearrangement links TRBV5-1 to TRBJ1-1; 8 bases line up with TRBD1. The germline V gene has CDR1 SGHRS and CDR2 YFSETQ. CDR3 length: 13 amino acids. Unmatched junction bases numbered 3, after V lost 4 bases and J lost 4 bases. CDR3 amino acids: CASSQDRATEAFF. DNA for the CDR3: TGCGCCAGCAGCCAGGACAGGGCCACTGAAGCTTTCTTT.

This chain links TRBV28 with TRBJ2-1; 13 bases align to TRBD2. The germline V gene encodes CDR1 MDHEN and CDR2 SYDVKM. The CDR3 is made up of 16 amino acids. The J segment lost 8 bases and the V segment lost 4 bases, leaving 8 bases of the junction unmatched. For the CDR3, the DNA is TGTGCCAGCAGTTCCCCGGGACTAGCGGGATCCCATGAGCAGTTCTTC. Translating gives CASSSPGLAGSHEQFF. Looking up the rest from reference TRBV28 and TRBJ2-1 gives the full variable domain: DVKVTQSSRYLVKRTGEKVFLECVQDMDHENMFWYRQDPGLGLRLIYFSYDVKMKEKGDIPEGYSVSREKKERFSLILESASTNQTSMYLCASSSPGLAGSHEQFFGPGTRLTVL.

The V call is TRBV5-1, the J call TRBJ2-7, with 11 positions matching TRBD2. The CDR3 length is 18 residues. Unmatched junction bases numbered 11, after V lost 1 base and J lost 2 bases. Per germline, CDR1 SGHRS and CDR2 YFSETQ. The CDR3 nucleotides are TGCGCCAGCAGCTTGATCCCTAGCGGGAGGACCCTCCCCTACGAGCAGTACTTC. Translated: CASSLIPSGRTLPYEQYF. Looking up the rest from reference TRBV5-1 and TRBJ2-7 gives the full variable domain: KAGVTQTPRYLIKTRGQQVTLSCSPISGHRSVSWYQQTPGQGLQFLFEYFSETQRNKGNFPGRFSGRQFSNSRSEMNVSTLELGDSALYLCASSLIPSGRTLPYEQYFGPGTRLTVT.

This clone was seen a single time. The chain uses TRBV18 and TRBJ1-4, with D hard to call. The ends were cut back, 0 bases at V and 5 bases at J, with 13 bases in the middle. The CDR3 sequence is 16 residues long. Germline values: CDR1 KGHSH, CDR2 LQKENI. CDR3 residues: CASSPPSEGRNEKLFF. In DNA form, the CDR3 reads TGTGCCAGCTCACCACCCTCGGAGGGCCGGAATGAAAAACTGTTTTTT.

This rearrangement joins TRBV2 to TRBJ2-1; TRBD2 matches at 9 bases. V gave up 3 bases and J gave up 7 bases; unmatched junction bases: 10. The length of the CDR3 is 16 residues. Germline-derived CDR1 and CDR2 are SNHLY and FYNNEI. The CDR3: CASSDGGRASGNEQFF. In DNA, the CDR3 is TGTGCCAGCAGTGATGGCGGGAGGGCCTCAGGGAATGAGCAGTTCTTC.

The gene calls are TRBV9 and TRBJ2-1; 13 nucleotides line up with TRBD2. The germline CDR1 and CDR2 sequences are SGDLS and YYNGEE. This CDR3 is 19 amino acids long. The V and J ends lost 3 bases and 2 bases, in that order; junction bases with no gene match: 11. The CDR3 bases are TGTGCCAGCAGCGCGGGACTAGCGGGACCACCTGGGGCCTACAATGAGCAGTTCTTC. Its protein product is CASSAGLAGPPGAYNEQFF.

The chain recombines TRBV9 with TRBJ2-1, with 9 bases matching TRBD2. V dropped 0 bases and J dropped 0; count of bases not matched to a gene: 1. In germline, CDR1 is SGDLS, CDR2 YYNGEE. This CDR3 contains 16 residues. CDR3 residues: CASSVVRGGSYNEQFF. The CDR3 DNA reads TGTGCCAGCAGCGTAGTGCGGGGGGGCTCCTACAATGAGCAGTTCTTC.

J is TRBJ2-7 and V is TRBV4-2, with D possibly TRBD2 on 5 matching bases. This CDR3 has 16 residues. Germline V gives CDR1 LGHNA, CDR2 YNFKEQ. V lost 0 bases and J 5 bases, leaving 17 bases between the germline ends. The CDR3 loop reads CASSQDRGSASNEQYF. CDR3 DNA sequence: TGTGCCAGCAGCCAAGATCGAGGTAGCGCATCGAACGAGCAGTACTTC.

V and J are TRBV11-3 and TRBJ2-5, with 8 nucleotides matching TRBD1. Germline CDR1 and CDR2: SGHNT and YENEEA. The CDR3 consists of 15 residues. The V and J ends lost 1 base and 4 bases, in that order; junction bases with no gene match: 5. CDR3 residues: CASSLGQGAGETQYF. DNA for the CDR3: TGTGCCAGCAGCTTAGGGCAGGGGGCAGGAGAGACCCAGTACTTC.

V usage is TRBV5-1 and J usage is TRBJ2-2; the D gene is possibly TRBD2 (6 bases). The CDR3 runs 16 residues. The germline V gene has CDR1 SGHRS and CDR2 YFSETQ. The V gene lost 5 bases and the J gene lost 5 bases, with 19 bases spanning the gap. The CDR3 region has the DNA TGCGCCAGCAGTACCACTCCCGCCCGGGGGACCGGGGAGCTGTTTTTT. It yields the protein CASSTTPARGTGELFF.

This chain links TRBV6-5 with TRBJ2-1; TRBD2 matches 8 bases. Germline V lookup: CDR1 MNHEY, CDR2 SVGAGI. The V segment lost 2 bases and the J segment 9 bases; nucleotides outside the gene matches: 6. This CDR3 has 14 amino acids. The CDR3 region has the DNA TGTGCCAGCAGTTACGACGGGAGGGTCGGTGAGCAGTTCTTC. Translation: CASSYDGRVGEQFF.

This chain connects TRBV4-2 to TRBJ2-6; no definite D call. The germline V gene has CDR1 LGHNA and CDR2 YNFKEQ. This CDR3 comprises 14 residues. Trimming stripped 4 bases from V and 1 base from J, with 5 bases between. The CDR3 nucleotides are TGTGCCAGCAGCCCCCTGTCTGGGGCCAACGTCCTGACTTTC. Translation gives CASSPLSGANVLTF.

The gene calls are TRBV7-2 and TRBJ2-3; D uncertain. The CDR3 has 11 amino acids. V was cut by 5 bases and J by 4 bases, with 4 bases left in between. Germline values: CDR1 SGHTA, CDR2 FQGNSA. In DNA, the CDR3 is TGTGCCAGCAGCCTATCAGATACGCAGTATTTT. Residues: CASSLSDTQYF.

The chain links TRBV5-1 to TRBJ1-4, with 8 bases matching TRBD1. With V trimmed by 3 bases and J by 0 bases, 1 base remained unmatched. This CDR3 is 15 amino acids long. Germline CDR1 is SGHRS and CDR2 is YFSETQ. The CDR3 coding sequence is TGCGCCAGCAGCTGGACAGGGACAACTAATGAAAAACTGTTTTTT. This gives the protein CASSWTGTTNEKLFF. The whole variable domain, filled in from reference TRBV5-1 and TRBJ1-4, reads KAGVTQTPRYLIKTRGQQVTLSCSPISGHRSVSWYQQTPGQGLQFLFEYFSETQRNKGNFPGRFSGRQFSNSRSEMNVSTLELGDSALYLCASSWTGTTNEKLFFGSGTQLSVL.

This clone was recorded only once. The gene calls are TRBV5-1 and TRBJ2-1, with a weak D call TRBD2 (6 bases). This CDR3 contains 16 residues. With 5 bases removed from V and 7 bases from J, the gap between germline ends came to 22 bases. CDR1 and CDR2 (germline): SGHRS, YFSETQ. The CDR3 sequence: CASRVTKGLLENEQFF. Written as DNA, the CDR3 is TGCGCCAGCAGGGTGACCAAGGGACTCCTGGAGAATGAGCAGTTCTTC.

The J gene is TRBJ2-5, the V gene TRBV19; 13 bases match TRBD2. The J call is doubtful: the DNA matches TRBJ2-7 better. The CDR3 has 14 amino acids. Germline-derived CDR1 and CDR2 are LNHDA and SQIVND (reference sequence). For the CDR3, the DNA is TGTGCCAGTAGTTCCGGGACTAGCGGGAACGAGCAGTACTTC. This sequence encodes CASSSGTSGNEQYF.

The chain joins TRBV1 to TRBJ1-1; the table gives TRBD1 as D, unverified against the DNA. TRBV1 is shown as a pseudogene. This CDR3 is built from 17 residues. The CDR3 DNA is TGCACCAGCAGCCAAGGACCCAGGGGTTCGAAAAACACTGAAGCTTTCTTT. Its translation is CTSSQGPRGSKNTEAFF.

V is TRBV2 and J is TRBJ2-4; TRBD2 matches 14 bases. The CDR3 extends over 18 amino acids. Trimming cost V 6 bases and J 0 bases; bases outside gene matches: 7. The germline gives CDR1 SNHLY, CDR2 FYNNEI. CDR3 coding DNA: TGTGCCAGCAGCGCCCGGGGACTAGCGGGAGTAGCCAAAAACATTCAGTACTTC. This codes for CASSARGLAGVAKNIQYF.

V and J are TRBV19 and TRBJ1-2; 9 bases align to TRBD1. Trimming took 3 bases from V and 8 from J; bases not matched to a gene: 7. Germline-derived CDR1 and CDR2 are LNHDA and SQIVND (reference sequence). The CDR3 has 14 residues. The CDR3 DNA is TGTGCCAGTAGTATTGGAGGGACAGGGAAAGGCTACACCTTC. Translated: CASSIGGTGKGYTF.

This chain uses TRBV6-5 with TRBJ2-2; 7 nucleotides line up with TRBD1. V was clipped by 7 bases and J by 7 bases; unmatched bases: 6. Germline V CDR1 and CDR2: MNHEY, SVGAGI. The CDR3 has 13 amino acids. Written as DNA, the CDR3 is TGTGCCAGCACCAGACAGGGTATCGGGGAGCTGTTTTTT. It codes for CASTRQGIGELFF.

Only a few counts were recorded for this clone. The chain has TRBV2 and TRBJ2-6; 7 bases line up with TRBD1. Germline-derived CDR1 and CDR2 are SNHLY and FYNNEI. V lost 8 bases and J lost 3; bases outside the gene matches: 10. This CDR3 spans 16 amino acids. CDR3: CASLFLGQVGANVLTF. CDR3 DNA: TGTGCCAGCCTATTCCTAGGACAGGTTGGGGCCAACGTCCTGACTTTC.

The V gene is TRBV19, the J gene TRBJ2-6, with TRBD1 as a possible D gene (5 bases). V gave up 3 bases and J gave up 4 bases, with 16 bases separating them. CDR3 length: 17 amino acids. Looked up from germline, CDR1 is LNHDA and CDR2 is SQIVND (reference sequence). CDR3 DNA: TGTGCCAGTAGTATTCGTTCAGGGCGGTTGGGGGCCAACGTCCTGACTTTC. Its protein product is CASSIRSGRLGANVLTF. Filled out from reference TRBV19 and TRBJ2-6, the complete variable domain reads DGGITQSPKYLFRKEGQNVTLSCEQNLNHDAMYWYRQDPGQGLRLIYYSQIVNDFQKGDIAEGYSVSREKKESFPLTVTSAQKNPTAFYLCASSIRSGRLGANVLTFGAGSRLTVL.

Concerning this clone itself: Other DNA sequences in the same sample also yield this CDR3. V is TRBV30 and J is TRBJ1-5; D ambiguous. The CDR3 is 13 residues long. The ends were cut back, 1 base at V and 0 bases at J, with 4 bases in the middle. Looked up from germline, CDR1 is GTSNPN and CDR2 is SVGIG (reference sequence). The CDR3 region has the DNA TGTGCCTGGAGTGAGGATAGCAATCAGCCCCAGCATTTT. Translating gives CAWSEDSNQPQHF.

The genes are TRBV11-2 and TRBJ2-3; D uncertain. Germline V gene lookup returns CDR1 SGHAT and CDR2 FQNNGV. The CDR3 runs to 11 residues. V dropped 4 bases and J dropped 6 bases, with 5 bases sitting between them. The CDR3, as DNA: TGTGCCAGCAGCTCGAGGGATACGCAGTATTTT. It specifies CASSSRDTQYF.

The chain employs TRBV11-3 and TRBJ2-7; the D gene could be TRBD1 or TRBD2 (5 bases each). Germline loops: CDR1 SGHNT, CDR2 YENEEA. The CDR3 spans 13 residues. V was pared by 3 bases and J by 8 bases, with 14 bases between. This chain's CDR3 is CASSLGDEGKQYF. CDR3 DNA sequence: TGTGCCAGCAGCTTGGGGGACGAGGGTAAGCAGTACTTC.

This chain links TRBV7-9 with TRBJ2-7, with 14 bases lining up with TRBD2. The CDR3 spans 15 residues. The V segment lost 3 bases and the J segment 6 bases; nucleotides outside the gene matches: 4. The germline V gene encodes CDR1 SEHNR and CDR2 FQNEAQ (reference sequence). CDR3 sequence: CASSFTTSGRAEQYF. As DNA, the CDR3 is TGTGCCAGCAGCTTTACGACTAGCGGGAGGGCCGAGCAGTACTTC.

This sequence joins TRBV9 and TRBJ2-7, with D possibly matching TRBD2 (5 bases). The CDR3 covers 15 residues. Per the germline V gene, CDR1 is SGDLS and CDR2 is YYNGEE. Trimming removed 2 bases from V and 7 bases from J, with 19 bases in between. The CDR3 region has the DNA TGTGCCAGCAGCGTCGGGGTCGAACTGAATGGAGAGCAGTACTTC. This translates into CASSVGVELNGEQYF.

The chain combines TRBV6-1 with TRBJ2-7; D is undetermined. Germline V CDR1 and CDR2: MNHNS, SASEGT. The V gene lost 0 bases and the J gene lost 3 bases, with 15 bases spanning the gap. The CDR3 has 16 residues. The CDR3 sequence is CASSEALANSGYEQYF. In DNA form, the CDR3 reads TGTGCCAGCAGTGAAGCGTTGGCGAACTCGGGCTACGAGCAGTACTTC.

The chain joins TRBV30 to TRBJ2-4; D possibly corresponds to TRBD1 (5 bases). This CDR3 has 11 residues. Germline CDR1 and CDR2: GTSNPN and SVGIG (reference sequence). As DNA, the CDR3 is TGTGGAACGACAGCTGGAAACATTCAGTACTTC. It is translated as CGTTAGNIQYF.

V and J are TRBV30 and TRBJ2-7, with D hard to call. Germline V gives CDR1 GTSNPN, CDR2 SVGIG (reference sequence). CDR3 size: 14 residues. The V end was cut by 0 bases, the J end by 5 bases, with 14 bases between. The CDR3: CAWSVPSGGNEQYF. In DNA form, the CDR3 reads TGTGCCTGGAGTGTACCCTCTGGTGGAAACGAGCAGTACTTC.